This TCR beta chain was sequenced during a study of T cell repertoires in cytomegalovirus infection. Study-level background: Both a matching HLA type and CMV infection were indicated by public TCR beta signatures. Whole-study findings and limits: CMV carriers with the relevant HLA were identified by cumulative public TCR beta family frequency. HLA-C-restricted CMV clonotypes gave the most frequent clonotype in two of eight donors.

This clonotype was found many times. Its antigen remains unidentified. One entry per CDR3 protein results from TCRdb running MiXCR on the reads. The table has approximately 550,000 distinct CDR3 sequences, 15% to 20% seen once; the top ten hold under 30%. The sequence came from a human donor in good health (CMV status not recorded). Some clones in this sample may be carry-over from other donors' samples. The sequenced sample was CD8+ T cells from PBMCs.

CDR3 sequence reads: CASSDEFRPVSTGELFF. CDR3 sequence (DNA): TGTGCCAGCAGCGATGAGTTCAGGCCGGTCTCTACCGGGGAGCTGTTTTTT. This chain connects TRBV7-9 to TRBJ2-2; D gene ambiguous. Germline assignment: CDR1 SEHNR and CDR2 FQNEAQ (reference sequence). Trimming removed 5 bases from V and 5 bases from J, with 21 bases in between. The CDR3 is made up of 17 amino acids.